The 25 T cell receptor beta chains listed next were all sequenced from one sample in a study of radiotherapy plus CTLA-4 blockade in lung cancer. The data were produced by immunoSEQ multiplex PCR, yet TCRdb's version contains in-frame clones alone and is incomplete. The sample has tens of thousands of clones; 65% to 80% are singletons. The sample consisted of peripheral blood, taken from a patient treated with radiotherapy plus ipilimumab. The receptors were sampled from a human donor with non-small cell lung cancer whose response to radiotherapy plus ipilimumab could not be evaluated.

V usage is TRBV6-5 and J usage is TRBJ2-1; D uncertain. Germline V gene data show CDR1 as MNHEY and CDR2 as SVGAGI. The ends were cut back, 2 bases at V and 9 bases at J, with 8 bases in the middle. CDR3 length equals 12 residues. The DNA of the CDR3 is TGTGCCAGCAGTTACGGTAGTCTTGAGCAGTTCTTC. It translates to CASSYGSLEQFF.

This chain connects TRBV5-1 to TRBJ1-2, with D possibly being TRBD1 (6 bases). Germline values: CDR1 SGHRS, CDR2 YFSETQ. V shed 2 bases and J shed 4 bases, with 21 bases lying between them. The CDR3 is 17 amino acids. The CDR3 nucleotides read TGCGCCAGCAGCTTACAGGGCGCGGGAGTCTCTTCCTATGGCTACACCTTC. This translates into CASSLQGAGVSSYGYTF.

The chain combines TRBV27 with TRBJ1-3; tentatively, D is TRBD1 (5 bases). CDR3 length: 16 amino acids. Trimming stripped 4 bases from V and 0 bases from J, with 13 bases between. CDR1 and CDR2 (germline): MNHEY, SMNVEV (reference sequence). CDR3: CASSSQRGFSGNTIYF. Here the CDR3 DNA reads TGTGCCAGCAGTTCTCAACGGGGGTTCTCTGGAAACACCATATATTTT.

This clone has just a few counts. The chain joins TRBV19 to TRBJ2-3, with a weak D call TRBD1 (6 bases). The CDR3 has 15 amino acids. V lost 9 bases, J lost 6 bases, and 22 bases lay in between. Germline V gene data show CDR1 as LNHDA and CDR2 as SQIVND (reference sequence). CDR3 protein: CASLPRGSLSDTQYF. The CDR3 nucleotides read TGTGCCAGCTTACCAAGGGGGTCGCTTAGCGATACGCAGTATTTT.

The J gene is TRBJ2-3, the V gene TRBV6-1; D call uncertain. V was trimmed by 7 bases and J by 2 bases, leaving 16 bases between them. This CDR3 has 15 residues. CDR1 MNHNS and CDR2 SASEGT come from the germline V gene. This CDR3 reads CASNLVDSLTDTQYF. The CDR3 nucleotides are TGTGCCAGCAATCTTGTGGATAGCCTCACAGATACGCAGTATTTT.

The V and J genes are TRBV2 and TRBJ2-7, with TRBD1 matching over 8 bases. Germline V lookup: CDR1 SNHLY, CDR2 FYNNEI. This CDR3 is built from 15 residues. V dropped 1 base and J dropped 4; count of bases not matched to a gene: 6. Here the CDR3 reads CASSEDVQGAYEQYF. The CDR3 DNA reads TGTGCCAGCAGTGAAGACGTCCAGGGGGCGTACGAGCAGTACTTC.

In this sample, this clone turned up a few times. The CDR3 loop reads CTSSHPSGRPPTHEQYF. DNA for the CDR3: TGCACCAGCAGCCATCCTAGCGGGAGACCCCCTACCCACGAGCAGTACTTC. The chain joins TRBV1 to TRBJ2-7; the tabulated D call, TRBD2, remains unverified against the DNA. TRBV1 is designated a pseudogene. The CDR3 spans 17 residues.

This chain links TRBV5-1 with TRBJ2-7, with 7 bases matching TRBD1. From germline, CDR1 is SGHRS and CDR2 YFSETQ. The CDR3 extends over 14 amino acids. V was pared by 0 bases and J by 7 bases, with 7 bases of the junction left unmatched. In DNA form, the CDR3 reads TGCGCCAGCAGCTTGGGACAGGGCTTGGGAGAGCAGTACTTC. Translation gives CASSLGQGLGEQYF.

The chain recombines TRBV15 with TRBJ1-2; D remains unclear. The CDR3 extends over 12 amino acids. Germline CDR1 and CDR2: LNHNV and YYDKDF (reference sequence). V gave up 0 bases and J gave up 7 bases, with 6 bases separating them. The CDR3 reads CATSRDASGYTF. The CDR3 DNA is TGTGCCACCAGCAGAGATGCGAGTGGCTACACCTTC.

The gene calls are TRBV28 and TRBJ2-7, with 7 bases fitting TRBD2. Germline-derived CDR1 and CDR2 are MDHEN and SYDVKM. V dropped 7 bases and J dropped 6; count of bases not matched to a gene: 24. The CDR3 loop spans 18 amino acids. The CDR3 sequence: CASIRPAGDLRVRAEQYF. The CDR3 DNA is TGTGCCAGCATTCGCCCGGCGGGGGACCTACGAGTGAGAGCCGAGCAGTACTTC.

The chain recombines TRBV7-6 with TRBJ2-7; the match to TRBD2 covers 8 bases. CDR1 and CDR2 (germline): SGHVS, FNYEAQ. V lost 1 base to trimming and J lost 0 bases; unmatched junction nucleotides: 8. This CDR3 is built from 17 residues. CDR3 loop: CASSLVAGRGASYEQYF. For the CDR3, the DNA is TGTGCCAGCAGCTTAGTCGCGGGGCGGGGGGCCTCCTACGAGCAGTACTTC.

The chain employs TRBV18 and TRBJ2-5, with D possibly matching TRBD2 (5 bases). The length of the CDR3 is 11 residues. Trimming took 3 bases from V and 12 from J, leaving 11 bases between them. The germline V gene encodes CDR1 KGHSH and CDR2 LQKENI. This chain's CDR3 is CASSPGESKYF. DNA of the CDR3: TGTGCCAGCTCACCCGGGGAGAGCAAGTACTTC. Supplemented by reference TRBV18 and TRBJ2-5, the full variable domain reads NAGVMQNPRHLVRRRGQEARLRCSPMKGHSHVYWYRQLPEEGLKFMVYLQKENIIDESGMPKERFSAEFPKEGPSILRIQQVVRGDSAAYFCASSPGESKYFGPGTRLLVL.

V usage is TRBV5-1 and J usage is TRBJ2-7, with TRBD1 matching 9 bases. V trimming: 2 bases; J trimming: 3 bases; junction bases outside the gene matches: 6. Germline V gene data show CDR1 as SGHRS and CDR2 as YFSETQ. The CDR3 covers 15 residues. The CDR3 sequence: CASSFRSGQGYEQYF. CDR3 DNA: TGCGCCAGCAGCTTCCGATCGGGACAGGGCTACGAGCAGTACTTC.

J is TRBJ2-1 and V is TRBV7-3; possible D gene TRBD2, 5 bases. The length of the CDR3 is 12 residues. V was clipped by 4 bases and J by 5 bases, with 6 bases between them. Germline V gene lookup returns CDR1 SGHTA and CDR2 FQGTGA. In nucleotides, the CDR3 is TGTGCCAGCAGCTCCGGGAACAATGAGCAGTTCTTC. Its translation: CASSSGNNEQFF.

A single count supports this clone. The rearrangement joins TRBV6-6 to TRBJ2-2, with 10 bases identical to TRBD2. This CDR3 is 15 amino acids long. Germline V gene lookup returns CDR1 MNHNY and CDR2 SVGAGI (reference sequence). V was pared by 2 bases and J by 3 bases, with 0 bases of the junction left unmatched. The CDR3 reads CASSYTSGDTGELFF. Here the CDR3 DNA reads TGTGCCAGCAGTTACACTAGCGGGGACACCGGGGAGCTGTTTTTT.

The chain recombines TRBV20-1 with TRBJ1-1; D not resolved. V shed 3 bases and J shed 3 bases, with 5 bases lying between them. Germline CDR1 is DFQATT and CDR2 is SNEGSKA (reference sequence). This CDR3 region has 11 residues. In DNA, the CDR3 is TGCAGTGCTAGCTACTACACTGAAGCTTTCTTT. Its translation is CSASYYTEAFF.

CDR3 sequence (DNA): TGTGCCTGGAGATTGGGGGGTGAAAAACTGTTTTTT. Encoded protein: CAWRLGGEKLFF. The rearrangement uses TRBV30 and TRBJ1-4, with D possibly matching TRBD1 (5 bases). With 3 bases removed from V and 7 bases from J, the gap between germline ends came to 9 bases. The V gene's germline CDR1 is GTSNPN and CDR2 SVGIG (reference sequence). CDR3 size: 12 residues.

This clone was picked up a small number of times. The chain recombines TRBV7-7 with TRBJ2-2, with D perhaps matching TRBD2 (7 bases). Trimming pared 2 bases from V and 2 bases from J, leaving 18 bases between. Germline V lookup: CDR1 SSHAT, CDR2 FNYEAQ (reference sequence). This CDR3 spans 18 amino acids. The CDR3: CASSLRGGGKANTGELFF. CDR3 bases: TGTGCCAGCAGCTTAAGGGGCGGGGGCAAGGCCAACACCGGGGAGCTGTTTTTT.

The chain joins TRBV19 to TRBJ2-7, with 8 bases matching TRBD1. Germline CDR1 and CDR2: LNHDA and SQIVND (reference sequence). V gave up 0 bases and J gave up 2 bases; unmatched junction bases: 3. This CDR3 is 15 amino acids long. CDR3 nucleotides: TGTGCCAGTAGTATAGAGACAGGGGTTACCTACGAGCAGTACTTC. As protein: CASSIETGVTYEQYF.

This chain uses TRBV28 with TRBJ1-5, with D possibly matching TRBD1 (5 bases). Germline CDR1 and CDR2: MDHEN and SYDVKM. The CDR3 is made up of 15 amino acids. The ends were cut back, 7 bases at V and 2 bases at J, with 15 bases in the middle. The CDR3 here is CASIAPGGGNQPQHF. The CDR3 nucleotides read TGTGCCAGCATCGCCCCGGGGGGAGGCAATCAGCCCCAGCATTTT.

The table lists this clone with a few counts. The J gene is TRBJ2-1, the V gene TRBV6-6, with 7 positions matching TRBD1. The CDR3 has 13 amino acids. Looked up from germline, CDR1 is MNHNY and CDR2 is SVGAGI (reference sequence). Germline trimming cut 8 bases from V and 5 bases from J; bases unmatched to any gene: 6. CDR3 residues: CASGQVEDNEQFF. The CDR3 bases are TGTGCCAGCGGACAGGTCGAGGACAATGAGCAGTTCTTC.

The chain has TRBV30 and TRBJ2-5; 8 positions match TRBD1. V shed 6 bases, J shed 1 base, and the junction held 4 bases outside the gene matches. This CDR3 has 13 residues. The germline V gene encodes CDR1 GTSNPN and CDR2 SVGIG (reference sequence). The CDR3 sequence is CACDRGLQETQYF. CDR3 in DNA: TGTGCCTGCGACAGGGGCCTCCAAGAGACCCAGTACTTC.

The chain recombines TRBV5-1 with TRBJ2-1; TRBD2 might be the D (6 bases). CDR3 size: 16 residues. Trimming took 4 bases from V and 7 from J, leaving 21 bases between them. Germline CDR1 is SGHRS and CDR2 is YFSETQ. The CDR3 spells CASSDPVGMGRNEQFF. The CDR3 coding sequence is TGCGCCAGCAGCGACCCCGTGGGTATGGGGAGGAATGAGCAGTTCTTC.

The rearrangement joins TRBV7-2 to TRBJ2-1; no clear D. The length of the CDR3 is 16 residues. Germline V gives CDR1 SGHTA, CDR2 FQGNSA. The ends were cut back, 1 base at V and 0 bases at J, with 10 bases in the middle. The CDR3 region is CASSLGAGASYNEQFF. The CDR3 region has the DNA TGTGCCAGCAGCTTAGGGGCCGGCGCCTCCTACAATGAGCAGTTCTTC.

The rearrangement joins TRBV28 to TRBJ2-7; D is possibly TRBD2 (5 bases). The CDR3 has 12 amino acids. CDR1 and CDR2 (germline): MDHEN, SYDVKM. The germline V and J ends were trimmed by 8 bases and 7 bases, with 15 bases remaining between them. CDR3 DNA sequence: TGTGCCAGCGACGGGGATGAGAGGGAGCAGTACTTC. Translated, it gives CASDGDEREQYF.